Listed below are T cell receptor beta chains from one sample, sequenced in a study of cytomegalovirus exposure and HLA in healthy donors. Some clones are missing from TCRdb's copy, which holds only in-frame ones; the method was immunoSEQ multiplex PCR. This table holds 200,000 or so clones, 82% found once. Sequenced sample: PBMCs. These receptors were obtained from a woman aged 45-59 years in good health and CMV-seropositive. Both conserved end residues are part of each CDR3. Each record gives: clone size, D gene, V gene, J gene, CDR3 length, CDR3 DNA, CDR3 protein. The D gene is left open where the match is weak. Expanded clones get a size class; other rows say once, few or many, or leave the size out.

>.|.|TRBV7-2|TRBJ1-2|15
TGTGCCAGCAGCTTAGCGCGGGTTAACTTCTATGGCTACACCTTC
CASSLARVNFYGYTF
>.|.|TRBV7-2|TRBJ2-7|14
TGTGCCAGCAGACCGCGGGGACTCTCCTACGAGCAGTACTTC
CASRPRGLSYEQYF
>.|TRBD1|TRBV15|TRBJ2-6|18
TGTGCCACCAGCAGGCCCTCCGGGACAGACTCTGGGGCCAACGTCCTGACTTTC
CATSRPSGTDSGANVLTF
>few|.|TRBV28|TRBJ1-4|15
TGTGCCAGCAATACAGGCGATGCAACTAATGAAAAACTGTTTTTT
CASNTGDATNEKLFF
>.|.|TRBV7-9|TRBJ2-3|14
TGTGCCAGCAGCTTAGATCTAGATTCAGATACGCAGTATTTT
CASSLDLDSDTQYF
>.|.|TRBV15|TRBJ1-4|14
TGTGCCACCAGCAGGGGAGAAAGAGGTGAAAAACTGTTTTTT
CATSRGERGEKLFF
>.|.|TRBV6-5|TRBJ1-3|16
TGTGCCAGCAGTTACTCCTGGACAGCCTCTGGAAACACCATATATTTT
CASSYSWTASGNTIYF
>.|.|TRBV2|TRBJ2-7|14
TGTGCCAGCAGTGACCCAGGGTCCTCCTACGAGCAGTACTTC
CASSDPGSSYEQYF
>.|TRBD1|TRBV29-1|TRBJ1-1|12
TGCAGCGTTTGGGACAGGGACACTGAAGCTTTCTTT
CSVWDRDTEAFF
>few|.|TRBV7-9|TRBJ2-3|12
TGTGCCAGCAGCTTGATGGCGGGTACGCAGTATTTT
CASSLMAGTQYF
>.|.|TRBV5-6|TRBJ2-2|14
TGTGCCAGCAGTGGCCGGAGCTACACCGGGGAGCTGTTTTTT
CASSGRSYTGELFF
>.|.|TRBV5-6|TRBJ2-4|15
TGTGCCAGCAGCGAGCGACAGACCTCCAAAAACAGTCAGTACTTC
CASSERQTSKNSQYF
>.|.|TRBV5-1|TRBJ2-3|12
TGCGCCAGCAGGGCGGAGACAGATACGCAGTATTTT
CASRAETDTQYF
>few|.|TRBV5-4|TRBJ1-2|14
TGTGCCAGCAGCTGGGGCAAGGGACTCTATGGCTACACCTTC
CASSWGKGLYGYTF
>.|.|TRBV28|TRBJ2-5|14
TGTGCCAGCAGTCTGCTGACGGGAACGGAGACCCAGTACTTC
CASSLLTGTETQYF
>.|TRBD2|TRBV27|TRBJ2-7|15
TGTGCCAGCAGTTCGGGCGGGGGGGGCCTCTACGAGCAGTACTTC
CASSSGGGGLYEQYF
>.|TRBD1|TRBV5-1|TRBJ2-6|17
TGCGCCAGCAGTTCCGGGACAGGGTCCTCTGGGGCCAACGTCCTGACTTTC
CASSSGTGSSGANVLTF
>.|.|TRBV2|TRBJ2-7|15
TGTGCCAGCAGTGAATGGGCTAGCGTCACCGGTGAGCAGTACTTC
CASSEWASVTGEQYF
>.|.|TRBV12-5|TRBJ1-2|13
TGTGCTAGTGGTTTGGGGACAAACTATGGCTACACCTTC
CASGLGTNYGYTF
>.|TRBD2|TRBV6-1|TRBJ2-1|17
TGTGCCAGCAGTGAGGCCCCGACTAGCGGGGCCTTCGATGAGCAGTTCTTC
CASSEAPTSGAFDEQFF
>.|.|TRBV5-6|TRBJ2-6|19
TGTGCCAGCAGTTTGACGACGGGACCGATATCACTGGGGGCCAACGGCCTGACTTTC
CASSLTTGPISLGANGLTF
>.|.|TRBV10-3|TRBJ1-3|15
TGTGCCATCAGCGCGCGGTCGAGCTCTGGAAACACCATATATTTT
CAISARSSSGNTIYF
>few|TRBD1|TRBV6-5|TRBJ1-4|15
TGTGCCAGCAGTTACAGAGGACAGGGGAAAGAAAAACTGTTTTTT
CASSYRGQGKEKLFF